This T cell receptor (beta chain) was documented in a study of cytomegalovirus exposure and HLA in healthy donors. A note on this clone: Its antigen is unidentified.

PCR involved 60 Vbeta and 13 Jbeta primers. Sequenced by immunoSEQ multiplex PCR; TCRdb stores in-frame clones only, minus some. The sample consists of about 200,000 clones, more than 65% of them appearing once. Study-wide results and limits: 87-base-pair reads could not separate some V segments, including TRBV6-2 and TRBV6-3. Data from an earlier analysis indicated that most TCR beta V segments were productive either about 90% or about 30% of the time.

V was clipped by 3 bases and J by 8 bases, with 16 bases between them. Germline loops: CDR1 KGHSH, CDR2 LQKENI. The CDR3 spans 15 residues. The chain recombines TRBV18 with TRBJ1-4, with D possibly TRBD1 on 6 matching bases. The origin of this receptor is a man in his forties or fifties in good health and CMV-seronegative. What was sequenced was PBMCs. Here the CDR3 reads CASSPPNRDGEKLFF. CDR3 nucleotides: TGTGCCAGCTCACCCCCGAACAGGGATGGAGAAAAACTGTTTTTT.